This TCR beta chain was profiled in a study of shared clonotypes between healthy human individuals. Study-wide results and caveats: A generally larger estimated richness was seen in naive subsets than in memory subsets. Large depth notwithstanding, sorted-subset sequencing proved incomplete by rarefaction.

On this clone itself: Its target is unknown.

The assay was immunoSEQ multiplex PCR, and TCRdb's table has in-frame clones only and misses some. The sample records 2 million to 2.5 million clones, 85% to 95% being singletons. Germline V gene lookup returns CDR1 KGHSH and CDR2 LQKENI. CDR3 length: 16 amino acids. Between the trimmed V and J ends, which lost 2 bases and 0 bases, there was a span of 11 bases. Sequencing was carried out using naive CD4+ T cells from PBMCs. Subset of the sample: CD45RA+ positively selected. The chain has TRBV18 and TRBJ2-4; TRBD2 might be the D (5 bases). This TCR came from a young man in good health. Some clones in this sample may be carry-over from other donors' samples. CDR3 nucleotide sequence: TGTGCCAGCTCACCATCCAATGGACTAGCCAAAAACATTCAGTACTTC. It translates to CASSPSNGLAKNIQYF.